This is a list of T cell receptor beta chains from one sample in a study of blood T cell repertoires in COVID-19. TCRdb's copy holds only in-frame clones and misses some; the assay was immunoSEQ multiplex PCR. The profile covers 250,000 to 400,000 clones, with 75% to 90% appearing a single time and approximately 2.9% taken by the ten largest. Source material: peripheral blood. The receptors stem from a woman in her 30s with COVID-19, enrolled during active disease. The CDR3 runs from the conserved cysteine through the conserved F or W. D genes are given only for firm matches. Clone size is given for some rows only: seen once, a few or many times, or a class if the clone is expanded.

J	D	V	length	size	DNA	CDR3
TRBJ1-2	-	TRBV19	16	once	TGTGCCAGTAGTCCCAACGGGGGTCAGAGTATCTATGGCTACACCTTC	CASSPNGGQSIYGYTF
TRBJ1-1	-	TRBV10-1	14	-	TGCGCCAGCTCCACAAGGGAGGGCGGCACTGAAGCTTTCTTT	CASSTREGGTEAFF
TRBJ1-2	TRBD1	TRBV7-9	12	-	TGTGCCAGCAGCCTCGACAGGGGAGGCTACACCTTC	CASSLDRGGYTF
TRBJ2-7	-	TRBV24-1	11	-	TGTGCCACCAGTGTCGGGACAACGCAGTACTTC	CATSVGTTQYF
TRBJ1-2	TRBD1	TRBV19	14	-	TGTGCCAGTAGTGGGGGGACAGTCAACTATGGCTACACCTTC	CASSGGTVNYGYTF
TRBJ2-1	TRBD1	TRBV7-8	16	-	TGTGCCAGCAGCTTGGCGGACAGGGACCTTTACAATGAGCAGTTCTTC	CASSLADRDLYNEQFF
TRBJ2-5	TRBD1	TRBV19	16	-	TGTGCCAGTAGTACGGGGACAGGAGTGCACCAAGAGACCCAGTACTTC	CASSTGTGVHQETQYF
TRBJ2-7	TRBD2	TRBV5-5	14	few	TGTGCCAGCAGCTTGTCTGGCGGGAGAGGCGAGCAGTACTTC	CASSLSGGRGEQYF
TRBJ1-2	-	TRBV18	14	-	TGTGCCAGCTCACCTTCCGGACAGTACTATGGCTACACCTTC	CASSPSGQYYGYTF
TRBJ2-2	TRBD2	TRBV30	15	-	TGTGCCTGGAATCGGGGAGGGCTAAACACCGGGGAGCTGTTTTTT	CAWNRGGLNTGELFF
TRBJ2-4	TRBD2	TRBV6-1	16	-	TGTGCCAGCAGTGAAAGGTCGGCGGGAGATTGGAACATTCAGTACTTC	CASSERSAGDWNIQYF
TRBJ2-2	TRBD1	TRBV6-1	16	-	TGTGCCAGCAGTGGAGGGGACAGGGGGCGAGTCGGGGAGCTGTTTTTT	CASSGGDRGRVGELFF
TRBJ2-1	-	TRBV28	17	-	TGTGCCAGCAGTTTATGGGTTACGGGATCAACCTACAATGAGCAGTTCTTC	CASSLWVTGSTYNEQFF
TRBJ1-2	-	TRBV11-2	13	-	TGTGCCAGCAGCTTAACAGGCTCCTGGGGCTACACCTTC	CASSLTGSWGYTF
TRBJ2-7	TRBD2	TRBV7-6	15	once	TGTGCCAGCAGCCCACTGGGGGGGAGGCCCTACGAGCAGTACTTC	CASSPLGGRPYEQYF
TRBJ2-2	-	TRBV19	16	-	TGTGCCAGTAGTATTAGAATGACAGGATTGGCCGGGGAGCTGTTTTTT	CASSIRMTGLAGELFF
TRBJ2-4	-	TRBV19	18	-	TGTGCCAGTAGTATCCCCCCCTCAGGGCCAGGGGCCAAAAACATTCAGTACTTC	CASSIPPSGPGAKNIQYF
TRBJ2-3	TRBD2	TRBV7-2	18	once	TGTGCCAGCAGCTTAGTCGCGACTAGCGGGATTAGCACAGATACGCAGTATTTT	CASSLVATSGISTDTQYF
TRBJ2-1	-	TRBV15	13	many	TGTGCCACCAGCAGAGGACTACCCAATGAGCAGTTCTTC	CATSRGLPNEQFF
TRBJ2-2	TRBD2	TRBV5-1	18	-	TGCGCCAGCAGCCTTCGACTAGCGGGACCAGCGAACACCGGGGAGCTGTTTTTT	CASSLRLAGPANTGELFF
TRBJ1-2	-	TRBV2	15	-	TGTGCCAGCAGTCCACCCCCAACAGGGATGAACGGCTACACCTTC	CASSPPPTGMNGYTF